One and the same sample provided the 32 T cell receptor beta chains below, sequenced in a study of cytomegalovirus exposure and HLA in healthy donors. The PCR ran on 60 Vbeta and 13 Jbeta primers. Using immunoSEQ multiplex PCR, the repertoire was profiled, and TCRdb retains in-frame clones only, with some absent. The sample comprises tens of thousands of clones, around 68% of which are singletons, and over 15% rests with the top ten. Sequenced: PBMCs. These receptors were collected from a middle-aged man in good health and CMV-seropositive.

This clone was observed once. The V gene is TRBV30, the J gene TRBJ1-5; 9 positions match TRBD1. The CDR3 runs 13 residues. With V trimmed by 4 bases and J by 7 bases, 5 bases remained unmatched. Germline V gene sequence: CDR1 GTSNPN, CDR2 SVGIG (reference sequence). As DNA, the CDR3 is TGTGCCTGGACTACAGGGGGCGGGCAGCCCCAGCATTTT. This sequence encodes CAWTTGGGQPQHF.

V gene TRBV5-1 combines with J gene TRBJ2-3; the match to TRBD2 covers 8 bases. This CDR3 is built from 15 residues. The V segment lost 5 bases and the J segment 4 bases; nucleotides outside the gene matches: 9. CDR1 SGHRS and CDR2 YFSETQ come from the germline V gene. Here the CDR3 reads CASRTSAGVADTQYF. In nucleotides, the CDR3 is TGCGCCAGCAGAACTTCAGCGGGAGTTGCAGATACGCAGTATTTT.

The sample holds one count of this clone. This chain uses TRBV6-5 with TRBJ2-5; D uncertain. Matching the DNA end better, TRBJ2-7 makes the J call doubtful. Per germline, CDR1 MNHEY and CDR2 SVGAGI. CDR3 length: 13 residues. The CDR3 DNA follows: TGTGCCAGCAGTACCCCCTTAAACTACGAGCAGTACTTC. It translates to CASSTPLNYEQYF.

This clone has only a few counts. This chain links TRBV11-2 with TRBJ2-1; TRBD2 is a possible D gene (6 bases). V lost 6 bases and J 2 bases, leaving 8 bases between the germline ends. CDR3 length: 13 residues. The germline V gene encodes CDR1 SGHAT and CDR2 FQNNGV. The CDR3 bases are TGTGCCAGCAGGGAGGGACCCTACAATGAGCAGTTCTTC. Translating it yields CASREGPYNEQFF.

The chain joins TRBV6-6 to TRBJ2-7; 9 bases match TRBD1. Germline assignment: CDR1 MNHNY and CDR2 SVGAGI (reference sequence). The CDR3 is 15 amino acids. Unmatched junction bases numbered 8, after V lost 6 bases and J lost 2 bases. DNA of the CDR3: TGTGCCAGCAGCTGGGGACAGGGAAGACCCTACGAGCAGTACTTC. Translation: CASSWGQGRPYEQYF.

The V gene is TRBV10-2, the J gene TRBJ2-3; TRBD2 aligns across 10 bases. The V and J ends lost 4 bases and 2 bases, in that order; junction bases with no gene match: 9. Looked up from germline, CDR1 is WSHSY and CDR2 is SAAADI. The CDR3 runs to 17 residues. The CDR3 nucleotides are TGCGCCAGCAGTGCAAGCGGGAGGGCCCAAATCACAGATACGCAGTATTTT. It codes for CASSASGRAQITDTQYF.

This clone occurred once. The chain carries TRBV7-2 and TRBJ2-4; possibly TRBD2 for D (5 bases). V dropped 2 bases and J dropped 8 bases, with 10 bases sitting between them. Germline V gives CDR1 SGHTA, CDR2 FQGNSA. The length of the CDR3 is 13 residues. As DNA, the CDR3 is TGTGCCAGCAGCTTACGGGATTGGGACATTCAGTACTTC. Its translation: CASSLRDWDIQYF.

The chain links TRBV18 to TRBJ1-1; the D is unclear. The V end was cut by 3 bases, the J end by 3 bases, with 8 bases between. Germline values: CDR1 KGHSH, CDR2 LQKENI. The CDR3 runs to 13 residues. The CDR3 bases are TGTGCCAGCTCACCTCGGGTGGACACTGAAGCTTTCTTT. This gives the protein CASSPRVDTEAFF.

V usage is TRBV18 and J usage is TRBJ1-2; TRBD1 agrees at 7 bases. The CDR3 is 14 amino acids. In germline, CDR1 is KGHSH, CDR2 LQKENI. V was clipped by 6 bases and J by 4 bases; unmatched bases: 8. CDR3 sequence reads: CASSGTATVYGYTF. The CDR3 DNA is TGTGCCAGCTCCGGGACAGCAACCGTCTATGGCTACACCTTC.

The V gene is TRBV7-9, the J gene TRBJ2-7; TRBD1 aligns across 8 bases. Per the germline V gene, CDR1 is SEHNR and CDR2 is FQNEAQ (reference sequence). J was trimmed by 6 bases and V by 5 bases; bases with no gene match: 3. CDR3 length equals 12 residues. CDR3 coding DNA: TGTGCCAGCAGCCCCACAGGGGGCGAGCAGTACTTC. This translates into CASSPTGGEQYF.

The chain couples TRBV6-1 to TRBJ2-3; the match to TRBD2 covers 7 bases. The junction had 6 bases not matched to a gene; V was cut back by 5 bases and J by 4 bases. The CDR3 length is 14 residues. From germline, CDR1 is MNHNS and CDR2 SASEGT. The CDR3 loop reads CASSSGGSPDTQYF. The CDR3 DNA is TGTGCCAGCAGTTCGGGGGGAAGCCCAGATACGCAGTATTTT.

The genes are TRBV10-3 and TRBJ1-4, with a weak D call TRBD1 (5 bases). Germline V gene data show CDR1 as ENHRY and CDR2 as SYGVKD. CDR3 length: 14 amino acids. Trimming shortened V by 4 bases and J by 7 bases, and 13 bases separated the two germline ends. CDR3 sequence (DNA): TGTGCCATCAGTGCAGCAGGGTACGGTGAAAAACTGTTTTTT. It yields the protein CAISAAGYGEKLFF.

The chain is built from TRBV19 and TRBJ2-7; 7 bases are shared with TRBD1. CDR1 LNHDA and CDR2 SQIVND come from the germline V gene (reference sequence). This CDR3 comprises 14 residues. V lost 5 bases to trimming and J lost 2 bases; unmatched junction nucleotides: 6. The CDR3 region is CASSGWTGPYEQYF. The CDR3 bases are TGTGCCAGTAGTGGATGGACAGGCCCCTACGAGCAGTACTTC.

The chain links TRBV2 to TRBJ2-3; 7 positions agree with TRBD2. V lost 2 bases and J lost 4; bases outside the gene matches: 6. Germline loops: CDR1 SNHLY, CDR2 FYNNEI. The CDR3 is 15 residues long. The CDR3 region is CASSELGGEADTQYF. The CDR3 region has the DNA TGTGCCAGCAGTGAACTGGGAGGGGAGGCAGATACGCAGTATTTT.

This chain uses TRBV19 with TRBJ1-3; maybe TRBD1 (6 bases). The CDR3 has 16 amino acids. Germline V gene sequence: CDR1 LNHDA, CDR2 SQIVND (reference sequence). Trimming pared 5 bases from V and 0 bases from J, leaving 14 bases between. CDR3 amino acids: CASSAGQGISGNTIYF. CDR3 DNA: TGTGCCAGTAGTGCCGGCCAGGGGATCTCTGGAAACACCATATATTTT.

The chain recombines TRBV6-6 with TRBJ2-7; the match to TRBD1 covers 8 bases. The CDR3 runs 14 residues. V gave up 8 bases and J gave up 1 base; unmatched junction bases: 7. Germline-derived CDR1 and CDR2 are MNHNY and SVGAGI (reference sequence). The DNA for the CDR3 is TGTGCCAGCGGGGTTCAGGGGGCATCCTACGAGCAGTACTTC. Translated: CASGVQGASYEQYF.

The CDR3 DNA reads TGTGCCAGCAGAATCGGGACAGGGGGCTACGAGCAGTACTTC. Translation: CASRIGTGGYEQYF. The chain links TRBV2 to TRBJ2-7; the match to TRBD1 covers 11 bases. The CDR3 has 14 amino acids. Germline V CDR1 and CDR2: SNHLY, FYNNEI. The J segment lost 3 bases and the V segment lost 6 bases, leaving 4 bases of the junction unmatched.

The chain links TRBV6-1 to TRBJ2-7, with TRBD1 as a possible D gene (5 bases). This CDR3 is built from 13 residues. Germline V gene lookup returns CDR1 MNHNS and CDR2 SASEGT. Trimming left V 4 bases short and J 3 bases short, with 10 bases between. CDR3: CASSVNRIYEQYF. The CDR3 DNA reads TGTGCCAGCAGTGTAAACAGGATCTACGAGCAGTACTTC.

This rearrangement joins TRBV5-1 to TRBJ2-7; 10 nucleotides align to TRBD2. In germline, CDR1 is SGHRS, CDR2 YFSETQ. The CDR3 totals 15 residues. V dropped 5 bases and J dropped 9; count of bases not matched to a gene: 14. The CDR3: CASSLSTSGDLRQYF. The CDR3 nucleotides read TGCGCCAGCAGTCTGAGCACTAGCGGGGACCTAAGGCAGTACTTC.

The V call is TRBV27, the J call TRBJ2-4; D is unresolved. V was shortened by 3 bases and J by 4 bases, with 10 bases between the two germline ends. The CDR3 is made up of 14 amino acids. Germline V gene lookup returns CDR1 MNHEY and CDR2 SMNVEV (reference sequence). The CDR3 loop reads CASSFTNSKNIQYF. As DNA, the CDR3 is TGTGCCAGCAGTTTTACCAACAGTAAAAACATTCAGTACTTC.

The rearrangement uses TRBV29-1 and TRBJ2-1; 8 nucleotides line up with TRBD2. V lost 3 bases and J lost 6; bases outside the gene matches: 7. The length of the CDR3 is 14 residues. The V gene's germline CDR1 is SQVTM and CDR2 ANQGSEA. The CDR3 sequence is CSVEWAGGGNEQFF. CDR3 DNA: TGCAGCGTTGAGTGGGCGGGAGGAGGCAATGAGCAGTTCTTC.

This clone has only a few counts. The chain joins TRBV6-1 to TRBJ1-2, with D perhaps TRBD1 (6 bases). The CDR3 runs 13 residues. CDR1 and CDR2 from the germline V gene are MNHNS and SASEGT. V was clipped by 6 bases and J by 8 bases, with 16 bases between them. The CDR3 reads CASRVGQSYGYTF. The CDR3 DNA follows: TGTGCCAGCAGGGTAGGACAGAGTTACGGCTACACCTTC.

The CDR3 reads CASSLGGGYNEQFF. CDR3 coding DNA: TGCGCCAGCAGCCTAGGGGGCGGGTACAATGAGCAGTTCTTC. The V call is TRBV5-1, the J call TRBJ2-1; TRBD1 agrees at 7 bases. The CDR3 consists of 14 residues. Germline CDR1 SGHRS, CDR2 YFSETQ. V was clipped by 4 bases and J by 4 bases; unmatched bases: 5.

V usage is TRBV9 and J usage is TRBJ2-3, with 8 bases fitting TRBD1. This CDR3 is built from 17 residues. Trimming cost V 4 bases and J 1 base; bases outside gene matches: 11. Germline V gives CDR1 SGDLS, CDR2 YYNGEE. The CDR3 sequence: CASSPLRSGGGTDTQYF. The CDR3 coding sequence is TGTGCCAGCAGCCCCTTAAGGTCAGGGGGCGGCACAGATACGCAGTATTTT.

The chain is built from TRBV7-2 and TRBJ2-3; D unresolved. The ends were cut back, 1 base at V and 0 bases at J, with 5 bases in the middle. Germline V lookup: CDR1 SGHTA, CDR2 FQGNSA. This CDR3 contains 14 residues. The CDR3 nucleotides are TGTGCCAGCAGCTTAGGGGCTAGCACAGATACGCAGTATTTT. Its protein is CASSLGASTDTQYF.

In its sample, this clone was seen a few times. CDR3 region: CASQLGGNYGYTF. DNA of the CDR3: TGTGCCTCCCAACTCGGGGGAAACTATGGCTACACCTTC. This rearrangement joins TRBV30 to TRBJ1-2; possible D gene TRBD1, 5 bases. The CDR3 has 13 amino acids. V was clipped by 7 bases and J by 2 bases, with 14 bases between them. CDR1 and CDR2 (germline): GTSNPN, SVGIG (reference sequence).

The chain employs TRBV5-1 and TRBJ2-7, with a tentative D call TRBD1 (5 bases). The germline V gene has CDR1 SGHRS and CDR2 YFSETQ. V was trimmed by 2 bases and J by 2 bases, leaving 17 bases between them. The CDR3 is 16 amino acids. The CDR3 DNA follows: TGCGCCAGCAGCTTAGGGGCCGCTTCACCAACCTACGAGCAGTACTTC. It encodes CASSLGAASPTYEQYF.

V and J are TRBV18 and TRBJ2-7; maybe TRBD2 (7 bases). Deletions cut 1 base from V and 8 bases from J, with 18 bases between. CDR1 and CDR2 from the germline V gene are KGHSH and LQKENI. This CDR3 is built from 15 residues. CDR3 sequence: CASSPQGGGGAKQYF. The CDR3 nucleotides are TGTGCCAGCTCACCACAAGGAGGAGGGGGGGCTAAGCAGTACTTC.

The CDR3 sequence is CASRGDGSYGYTF. The DNA of the CDR3 is TGTGCCAGCAGGGGGGACGGGAGCTATGGCTACACCTTC. The chain is built from TRBV28 and TRBJ1-2; tentatively, D is TRBD1 (5 bases). CDR1 and CDR2 (germline): MDHEN, SYDVKM. The CDR3 consists of 13 residues. Deletions cut 6 bases from V and 4 bases from J, with 12 bases between.

The chain employs TRBV9 and TRBJ2-1; 8 bases fit TRBD2. The CDR3 consists of 18 residues. The germline CDR1 and CDR2 sequences are SGDLS and YYNGEE. J gave up 7 bases and V 4 bases, and 19 bases lay outside the gene matches. The CDR3 nucleotides are TGTGCCAGCAGCACCCGAATAATTTCGGGAGGGCCGACAAATGAGCAGTTCTTC. Amino acids: CASSTRIISGGPTNEQFF.

The chain uses TRBV14 and TRBJ2-6, with a possible D match to TRBD1 (5 bases). The CDR3 extends over 15 amino acids. V was shortened by 4 bases and J by 0 bases, with 7 bases between the two germline ends. The V gene's germline CDR1 is SGHDN and CDR2 FVKESK. The CDR3 here is CASSRQLSGANVLTF. CDR3 nucleotides: TGTGCCAGCAGCCGACAGCTCTCTGGGGCCAACGTCCTGACTTTC.

V and J are TRBV6-8 and TRBJ2-1, with D possibly matching TRBD1 (6 bases). This CDR3 is 17 amino acids long. The germline V and J ends were trimmed by 0 bases and 0 bases, with 12 bases remaining between them. From germline, CDR1 is MNHGY and CDR2 SAAAGT. The CDR3 coding sequence is TGTGCCAGCAGTTACTCAGAGGGACACCTCTCCTACAATGAGCAGTTCTTC. The encoded protein is CASSYSEGHLSYNEQFF.